The rows below give T cell receptor beta chains drawn from one sample of a study of T cell responses to AZD1222 COVID-19 vaccine. Sequenced by immunoSEQ multiplex PCR; TCRdb stores in-frame clones only, minus some. The profile shows fewer than 85,000 clones, about 80% of them singletons. The sequencing here drew on peripheral blood, taken 28 days after the second AZD1222 dose. The receptors originated from an adult who received the AZD1222 COVID-19 vaccine. Each CDR3 is given with its conserved first and last residue. A D gene is named only where the DNA matches it firmly. Clone size is stated in some rows and not others, as once, few, many or a class when expanded.

v_gene	d_gene	j_gene	abundance	CDR3aa	CDR3nt
TRBV6-5	.	TRBJ1-4	.	CASSHGPTREKLFF	TGTGCCAGCAGCCACGGGCCTACTCGGGAAAAACTGTTTTTT
TRBV4-3	.	TRBJ2-7	.	CASSPERTLREQYF	TGCGCCAGCAGCCCAGAACGGACCCTACGTGAGCAGTACTTC
TRBV6-1	TRBD1	TRBJ1-1	.	CASSPGTVNTEAFF	TGTGCCAGCAGTCCCGGGACAGTGAACACTGAAGCTTTCTTT
TRBV19	.	TRBJ2-2	.	CATKRGSGELFF	TGTGCCACGAAAAGGGGGTCCGGGGAGCTGTTTTTT
TRBV28	.	TRBJ2-2	.	CASSTLKVGELFF	TGTGCCAGCAGCACGCTTAAGGTTGGGGAGCTGTTTTTT
TRBV6-5	.	TRBJ2-1	.	CASSYSGSSYNEQFF	TGTGCCAGCAGTTATAGTGGGAGCTCCTACAATGAGCAGTTCTTC
TRBV4-3	.	TRBJ2-6	.	CASSQEGTTGANVLTF	TGCGCCAGCAGCCAAGAAGGTACTACAGGGGCCAACGTCCTGACTTTC
TRBV7-8	.	TRBJ2-7	.	CASSLEDGPYEQYF	TGTGCCAGCAGCTTAGAAGACGGTCCCTACGAGCAGTACTTC
TRBV23-1	.	TRBJ1-3	.	CASSQLPGYHSGNTIYF	TGCGCCAGCAGTCAACTCCCGGGCTACCACTCTGGAAACACCATATATTTT
TRBV6-1	.	TRBJ1-1	.	CASSELRRNTEAFF	TGTGCCAGCAGTGAACTCAGACGGAACACTGAAGCTTTCTTT
TRBV9	TRBD1	TRBJ2-3	.	CASSGRDRGTTDTQYF	TGTGCCAGCAGCGGAAGGGACAGGGGAACCACAGATACGCAGTATTTT
TRBV2	TRBD1	TRBJ1-2	.	CASSEIRDSYGYTF	TGTGCCAGCAGTGAAATTCGGGACAGCTATGGCTACACCTTC
TRBV20-1	.	TRBJ1-2	.	CSAGGAGENTF	TGCAGTGCTGGAGGGGCTGGGGAAAACACCTTC
TRBV7-2	TRBD1	TRBJ1-1	.	CASSSGTGKASTEAFF	TGTGCCAGCAGCTCTGGGACAGGAAAGGCAAGCACTGAAGCTTTCTTT
TRBV5-1	.	TRBJ2-3	.	CASSLGNRTFSTDTQYF	TGCGCCAGCAGCTTGGGAAACAGGACCTTTAGCACAGATACGCAGTATTTT
TRBV10-3	TRBD1	TRBJ1-1	.	CAISGQGTVTEAFF	TGTGCCATCAGCGGACAGGGTACGGTCACTGAAGCTTTCTTT
TRBV10-3	TRBD1	TRBJ2-1	once	CAISERQGRYEQFF	TGTGCCATCAGTGAGAGACAGGGGAGGTATGAGCAGTTCTTC
TRBV19	.	TRBJ1-5	few	CASSIGARSGGQPQHF	TGTGCCAGTAGTATTGGCGCGCGGTCGGGCGGTCAGCCCCAGCATTTT
TRBV27	.	TRBJ1-1	.	CASSQVPGTMKTEAFF	TGTGCCAGCAGCCAAGTACCCGGGACAATGAAGACTGAAGCTTTCTTT
TRBV4-1	.	TRBJ1-5	.	CASSQSGSEPQHF	TGCGCCAGCAGCCAAAGTGGAAGTGAGCCCCAGCATTTT
TRBV4-2	.	TRBJ1-1	.	CASSQDSTEAFF	TGTGCCAGCAGCCAGGACAGCACTGAAGCTTTCTTT
TRBV12-3/TRBV12-4	.	TRBJ1-1	few	CASSLSEVTEAFF	TGTGCCAGCAGTTTATCGGAAGTCACTGAAGCTTTCTTT